What follows are 28 T cell receptor beta chains derived from one specimen sequenced in a study of blood T cells in healthy people across ages. A second PCR, run for roughly 7 to 11 cycles, used a sample-barcoded 5' primer plus a J-beta primer mix. Via MiXCR, TCRdb re-called the 5' RACE reads, giving one row per CDR3 protein. The data hold about 930,000 distinct CDR3 sequences, with 25% to 30% observed a single time. This sample also appeared in a second study, on T cells of mothers and their children.

Input material: blood. The receptors were gathered from a woman aged 40 to 55 in good health.

Many counts were recorded for this clonotype. V gene TRBV29-1 combines with J gene TRBJ2-3, with 14 nucleotides matching TRBD2. Trimming removed 7 bases from V and 0 bases from J; junction bases left unmatched: 9. Germline V gene sequence: CDR1 SQVTM, CDR2 ANQGSEA. This CDR3 has 17 amino acids. CDR3 DNA: TGCAGCGGGGCGGGACTAGCGGGGGTCGGCAGCACAGATACGCAGTATTTT. This codes for CSGAGLAGVGSTDTQYF.

The table lists this clonotype with a count of one. It may be a read error: a sequence one base away is much more abundant. Written as DNA, the CDR3 is TGTGCCAGCGGTCCTAGACAGCTCTTACGAACCGAGCAGTACTTC. Amino acid sequence: CASGPRQLLRTEQYF. This chain links TRBV2 with TRBJ2-7, with D possibly matching TRBD1 (5 bases). This CDR3 comprises 15 residues. CDR1 SNHLY and CDR2 FYNNEI come from the germline V gene. Trimming took 8 bases from V and 6 from J, leaving 23 bases between them.

The chain joins TRBV12-3 or TRBV12-4 to TRBJ1-2; D is ambiguous. With 5 bases removed from V and 0 bases from J, the gap between germline ends came to 16 bases. The CDR3 is 16 residues long. This CDR3 reads CASSTVVDRANYGYTF. Written as DNA, the CDR3 is TGTGCCAGCAGTACAGTGGTTGACCGAGCTAACTATGGCTACACCTTC.

This chain uses TRBV10-3 with TRBJ2-3; the match to TRBD1 covers 8 bases. The CDR3 sequence is 16 residues long. Germline V CDR1 and CDR2: ENHRY, SYGVKD. After removal of 2 bases from V and 3 bases from J, the junction contained 7 bases not matched to a gene. CDR3 loop: CAISERTGSFTDTQYF. In DNA, the CDR3 is TGTGCCATCAGTGAGAGGACAGGGTCTTTTACAGATACGCAGTATTTT.

This clonotype was seen at least ten times. The rearrangement joins TRBV10-3 to TRBJ2-7, with 9 bases aligning to TRBD1. The CDR3 runs 17 residues. The trim removed 0 bases at V and 0 bases at J, leaving 6 bases unmatched. The germline gives CDR1 ENHRY, CDR2 SYGVKD. The CDR3 DNA sequence: TGTGCCATCAGTGAGTCCCCGGGACAGGGTCCCTCCTACGAGCAGTACTTC. This encodes CAISESPGQGPSYEQYF.

This clonotype was picked up a small number of times. A much more abundant neighbour one base away suggests this may be a read error. This sequence joins TRBV7-2 and TRBJ2-4, with 10 nucleotides matching TRBD1. The CDR3 runs 15 residues. Germline trimming cut 3 bases from V and 13 bases from J; bases unmatched to any gene: 12. Germline assignment: CDR1 SGHTA and CDR2 FQGNSA. This chain's CDR3 is CASSFSGTGVRGQYF. In DNA, the CDR3 is TGTGCCAGCAGCTTTTCCGGGACAGGGGTGAGGGGGCAGTACTTC. Supplemented by reference TRBV7-2 and TRBJ2-4, the full variable domain reads GAGVSQSPSNKVTEKGKDVELRCDPISGHTALYWYRQSLGQGLEFLIYFQGNSAPDKSGLPSDRFSAERTGGSVSTLTIQRTQQEDSAVYLCASSFSGTGVRGQYFGAGTRLSVL.

The chain couples TRBV28 to TRBJ2-6, with 9 bases matching TRBD1. The CDR3 runs 17 residues. Losses at the gene ends were 5 bases for V and 0 bases for J; bases not matched to a gene: 5. Germline loops: CDR1 MDHEN, CDR2 SYDVKM. The CDR3, as DNA: TGTGCCAGCAGTGGACAGGGGCGCCGCTCTGGGGCCAACGTCCTGACTTTC. Protein sequence: CASSGQGRRSGANVLTF. Complete variable domain (other parts from reference TRBV28 and TRBJ2-6): DVKVTQSSRYLVKRTGEKVFLECVQDMDHENMFWYRQDPGLGLRLIYFSYDVKMKEKGDIPEGYSVSREKKERFSLILESASTNQTSMYLCASSGQGRRSGANVLTFGAGSRLTVL.

The sample holds a few counts of this clonotype. V is TRBV12-3 or TRBV12-4 and J is TRBJ2-7; 9 bases are a match to TRBD2. There are 18 residues in the CDR3. Unmatched junction bases numbered 13, after V lost 2 bases and J lost 2 bases. CDR3 sequence (DNA): TGTGCCAGCAGTTTAAAGCTCGGGGAGCGGGGGGTAGCCTACGAGCAGTACTTC. This sequence encodes CASSLKLGERGVAYEQYF.

This chain connects TRBV20-1 to TRBJ2-4, with D possibly being TRBD1 or TRBD2 (5 bases each). The end of the DNA aligns better with TRBJ2-7, so the J call may be wrong. This CDR3 is 15 amino acids long. The germline CDR1 and CDR2 sequences are DFQATT and SNEGSKA (reference sequence). The CDR3 DNA reads TGCAGTGCTAGAGATTACGGGACGTCGGTGGGCGAGCAGTACTTC. The encoded protein is CSARDYGTSVGEQYF.

Worth noting for this clonotype: The final CDR3 position lacks the conserved phenylalanine or tryptophan, pointing to a likely read error. CDR3 amino acids: CSSRDGTYNEQYC. The CDR3 DNA reads TGCAGCTCCCGGGACGGGACCTACAATGAGCAGTACTGC. The gene calls are TRBV29-1 and TRBJ2-7, with D tentatively TRBD1 or TRBD2 (5 bases each). Trimming removed 8 bases from V and 7 bases from J, with 21 bases in between. Germline V lookup: CDR1 SQVTM, CDR2 ANQGSEA. This CDR3 is built from 13 residues.

This clonotype was observed many times. The V call is TRBV25-1, the J call TRBJ2-7; D perhaps matches TRBD1 (5 bases). The CDR3 runs 16 residues. CDR1 is MGHDK, CDR2 SYGVNS, per germline. V lost 0 bases and J lost 2, with 14 bases in between. The DNA of the CDR3 is TGTGCCAGCAGTGAATATGCAGGGCAGTCCCCCTACGAGCAGTACTTC. Its translation: CASSEYAGQSPYEQYF.

This clonotype was observed a few times. Given a much more abundant clone one base away, this may be a read error. CDR3 in amino acids: CASSLGKTGIDYEQYF. CDR3 DNA sequence: TGTGCCAGCAGCTTGGGGAAGACTGGCATTGACTACGAGCAGTACTTC. The chain combines TRBV7-9 with TRBJ2-7; the D is unclear. Germline V CDR1 and CDR2: SEHNR, FQNEAQ (reference sequence). The CDR3 is 16 amino acids. The V end was cut by 3 bases, the J end by 3 bases, with 18 bases between.

This clonotype has only a few counts. This chain joins TRBV16 and TRBJ1-2; no reliable D call. Trimming cost V 4 bases and J 8 bases, with 11 bases left between them. The germline V gene has CDR1 KGHSY and CDR2 FQNENV. The CDR3 consists of 12 residues. CDR3 sequence: CASSRREGGYTF. As DNA, the CDR3 is TGTGCCAGCAGCCGCCGGGAGGGAGGCTACACCTTC.

This clonotype was seen a handful of times. The CDR3 coding sequence is TGTGCCAGCAGCCCGGATGGGAACAATGAGCAGTTCTTC. Its protein is CASSPDGNNEQFF. This chain connects TRBV3-1 to TRBJ2-1, with D hard to call. V lost 4 bases to trimming and J lost 5 bases, with 9 bases between them. CDR1 is LGHDT, CDR2 YNNKEL, per germline (reference sequence). CDR3 length: 13 residues.

The chain is built from TRBV20-1 and TRBJ2-3; D possibly uses TRBD1 or TRBD2 (6 bases each). V lost 6 bases to trimming and J lost 4 bases, with 20 bases between them. The CDR3 has 15 residues. The germline V gene encodes CDR1 DFQATT and CDR2 SNEGSKA (reference sequence). The DNA for the CDR3 is TGCAGTGCGGGGATAGGGGGGCCGGCCGCAGATACGCAGTATTTT. Translation gives CSAGIGGPAADTQYF.

This clonotype was recorded at least ten times. The chain uses TRBV4-1 and TRBJ1-6; D not resolved. Germline V gives CDR1 MGHRA, CDR2 YSYEKL. V lost 4 bases to trimming and J lost 7 bases, with 14 bases between them. The CDR3 covers 15 residues. The CDR3 nucleotides are TGCGCCAGCAGCCCTGGGAGGGTACTAAATTCACCCCTCCACTTT. Translation gives CASSPGRVLNSPLHF.

The chain joins TRBV7-9 to TRBJ1-5; tentatively, D is TRBD1 (5 bases). Germline CDR1 and CDR2: SEHNR and FQNEAQ (reference sequence). The CDR3 loop spans 17 amino acids. Trimming shortened V by 4 bases and J by 2 bases, and 18 bases separated the two germline ends. CDR3 protein: CASSYGQGVDGNQPQHF. CDR3 DNA sequence: TGTGCCAGCAGCTACGGGCAGGGCGTTGATGGCAATCAGCCCCAGCATTTT.

This clonotype was seen at least ten times. CDR3 nucleotides: TGTGCCAGCAGTTACGACAGATTCTACGAGCAGTACTTC. Translating it yields CASSYDRFYEQYF. The chain couples TRBV6-5 to TRBJ2-7, with TRBD1 as a possible D gene (5 bases). The germline gives CDR1 MNHEY, CDR2 SVGAGI. This CDR3 has 13 residues. Trimming took 2 bases from V and 3 from J, leaving 8 bases between them.

The gene calls are TRBV7-9 and TRBJ2-3; TRBD1 matches at 7 bases. Per germline, CDR1 SEHNR and CDR2 FQNEAQ (reference sequence). V trimming: 0 bases; J trimming: 2 bases; junction bases outside the gene matches: 8. The CDR3 sequence is 17 residues long. The CDR3: CASSLAVTGKLTDTQYF. CDR3 sequence (DNA): TGTGCCAGCAGCTTAGCGGTGACAGGGAAACTCACAGATACGCAGTATTTT.

This clonotype was seen a handful of times. A much larger clone differs by one base, so this may be a read error. The chain joins TRBV7-9 to TRBJ1-4, with D possibly being TRBD1 (6 bases). Germline V lookup: CDR1 SEHNR, CDR2 FQNEAQ (reference sequence). The CDR3 runs 15 residues. CDR3 amino acids: CASSFGGGDNEELFF. CDR3 DNA: TGTGCCAGCAGCTTCGGGGGGGGCGATAATGAAGAACTGTTTTTT.

This clonotype was picked up many times. The chain combines TRBV12-3 or TRBV12-4 with TRBJ1-2, with D possibly TRBD1 on 5 matching bases. The CDR3 contains 15 residues. The germline V and J ends were trimmed by 5 bases and 3 bases, with 16 bases remaining between them. DNA for the CDR3: TGTGCCAGCAGTGTCCGGGACCGTGCGTACTATGGCTACACCTTC. Amino acid sequence: CASSVRDRAYYGYTF.

On this clonotype: An end of the junction differs from the germline gene, which may be a read error. DNA of the CDR3: TGTGCTAGCAGCTGGGCGGCCGGAGAGACCCAGTACTTC. Amino acids: CASSWAAGETQYF. The J gene is TRBJ2-5, the V gene TRBV7-7, with D unresolved. Germline values: CDR1 SSHAT, CDR2 FNYEAQ (reference sequence). The CDR3 consists of 13 residues.

This clonotype was recorded at least ten times. This chain connects TRBV2 to TRBJ2-7; D not resolved. The germline V and J ends were trimmed by 7 bases and 0 bases, with 7 bases remaining between them. Germline-derived CDR1 and CDR2 are SNHLY and FYNNEI. The CDR3 totals 12 residues. The CDR3 nucleotides are TGTGCCAGCATGGAAGACTCCTACGAGCAGTACTTC. Its translation is CASMEDSYEQYF.

The gene calls are TRBV4-3 and TRBJ2-1; TRBD2 matches 13 bases. Germline-derived CDR1 and CDR2 are LGHNA and YSLEER. The junction had 9 bases not matched to a gene; V was cut back by 2 bases and J by 8 bases. The CDR3 is made up of 17 amino acids. CDR3 sequence reads: CASSQFGTSGVGDEQFF. The DNA for the CDR3 is TGCGCCAGCAGCCAATTCGGGACTAGCGGGGTTGGGGATGAGCAGTTCTTC.

This sequence joins TRBV28 and TRBJ2-5; 10 positions match TRBD1. Judging by the DNA end, TRBJ2-7 fits better; the J call may be wrong. CDR3 length equals 14 residues. Per the germline V gene, CDR1 is MDHEN and CDR2 is SYDVKM. Here the CDR3 DNA reads TGTGCCAGCAGTCGATGGGACAGGGGCCACGAGCAGTACTTC. Its protein product is CASSRWDRGHEQYF.

The sample holds many counts of this clonotype. This chain connects TRBV12-3 or TRBV12-4 to TRBJ2-1; 9 bases map to TRBD1. Trimming cost V 3 bases and J 9 bases; bases outside gene matches: 3. This CDR3 is 13 amino acids long. The CDR3 loop is CASSLGQGFEQFF. The CDR3 DNA sequence: TGTGCCAGCAGTTTGGGACAGGGATTTGAGCAGTTCTTC.

This clonotype has more than one count but fewer than ten. This sequence joins TRBV7-2 and TRBJ2-3; 11 bases match TRBD2. The germline V gene has CDR1 SGHTA and CDR2 FQGNSA. This CDR3 spans 17 amino acids. V was pared by 1 base and J by 14 bases, with 17 bases of the junction left unmatched. CDR3 DNA: TGTGCCAGCAGCTTAGTTCGACTAGCGGGACCCCCGGGGGTTTTGTATTTT. Its protein is CASSLVRLAGPPGVLYF.

The chain links TRBV7-2 to TRBJ2-7, with D possibly TRBD1 on 5 matching bases. With 5 bases removed from V and 1 base from J, the gap between germline ends came to 15 bases. The CDR3 length is 15 residues. CDR1 and CDR2 from the germline V gene are SGHTA and FQGNSA. CDR3 sequence (DNA): TGTGCCAGCAGCGCCCCTTTGGGGCGATCCTACGAGCAGTACTTC. This gives the protein CASSAPLGRSYEQYF.